The 19 T cell receptor beta chains listed next were all sequenced from one sample in a study of shared clonotypes between healthy human individuals. The table came from immunoSEQ multiplex PCR; TCRdb's copy has only in-frame clones and leaves some out. The table includes 2.5 million or so clones, roughly 92% detected once. Material for sequencing was naive CD4+ T cells sorted from blood. Subset noted: CD45RA+ positively selected. The receptors were sampled from a man between 18 and 29 years old in good health.

The chain carries TRBV10-1 and TRBJ2-7; D remains unclear. The CDR3 has 15 amino acids. Germline V lookup: CDR1 WNHNN, CDR2 SYGVQD (reference sequence). With 0 bases removed from V and 2 bases from J, the gap between germline ends came to 11 bases. The CDR3 DNA sequence: TGCGCCAGCAGTGAGTCGACTCTGGCGGCCTACGAGCAGTACTTC. Residues: CASSESTLAAYEQYF.

The chain couples TRBV20-1 to TRBJ2-2; D perhaps matches TRBD2 (5 bases). V was pared by 3 bases and J by 17 bases, with 16 bases between. Germline V gene data show CDR1 as DFQATT and CDR2 as SNEGSKA (reference sequence). The CDR3 runs 11 residues. CDR3 amino acids: CSASSGNSLFF. The CDR3 DNA is TGCAGTGCTAGTTCCGGGAACAGTCTATTTTTT.

The chain links TRBV5-1 to TRBJ2-1; no reliable D call. The V gene lost 0 bases and the J gene lost 0 bases, with 10 bases spanning the gap. Germline V gene sequence: CDR1 SGHRS, CDR2 YFSETQ. The CDR3 sequence is 16 residues long. The chain's CDR3 is CASSLDGPVSYNEQFF. The CDR3, as DNA: TGCGCCAGCAGCTTGGATGGCCCTGTCTCCTACAATGAGCAGTTCTTC. Complete variable domain (other parts from reference TRBV5-1 and TRBJ2-1): KAGVTQTPRYLIKTRGQQVTLSCSPISGHRSVSWYQQTPGQGLQFLFEYFSETQRNKGNFPGRFSGRQFSNSRSEMNVSTLELGDSALYLCASSLDGPVSYNEQFFGPGTRLTVL.

This chain uses TRBV25-1 with TRBJ2-5, with 9 bases fitting TRBD1. The CDR3 consists of 14 residues. Trimming took 6 bases from V and 5 from J; bases not matched to a gene: 7. Germline V gene sequence: CDR1 MGHDK, CDR2 SYGVNS. CDR3 residues: CASSRTGATETQYF. For the CDR3, the DNA is TGTGCCAGCAGCCGGACAGGGGCTACGGAGACCCAGTACTTC.

The gene calls are TRBV19 and TRBJ1-1; D is possibly TRBD1 (5 bases). The CDR3 sequence is 13 residues long. Trimming pared 10 bases from V and 6 bases from J, leaving 18 bases between. From germline, CDR1 is LNHDA and CDR2 SQIVND (reference sequence). Here the CDR3 DNA reads TGTGCCACTTTCCAGTCCCGGGGCGCTGAAGCTTTCTTT. It codes for CATFQSRGAEAFF. Based on the CDR3 plus reference TRBV19 and TRBJ1-1, the full variable domain is DGGITQSPKYLFRKEGQNVTLSCEQNLNHDAMYWYRQDPGQGLRLIYYSQIVNDFQKGDIAEGYSVSREKKESFPLTVTSAQKNPTAFYLCATFQSRGAEAFFGQGTRLTVV.

The J gene is TRBJ2-2, the V gene TRBV11-3, with D perhaps assigned TRBD1 or TRBD2 (5 bases each). Between the trimmed V and J ends, which lost 2 bases and 3 bases, there was a span of 13 bases. Germline loops: CDR1 SGHNT, CDR2 YENEEA. CDR3 length: 16 residues. Here the CDR3 reads CASSLLGESDTGELFF. Here the CDR3 DNA reads TGTGCCAGCAGCTTATTGGGGGAATCGGACACCGGGGAGCTGTTTTTT.

The V call is TRBV10-2, the J call TRBJ2-1, with D maybe TRBD1 (6 bases). Trimming stripped 6 bases from V and 4 bases from J, with 19 bases between. The CDR3 extends over 16 amino acids. CDR1 is WSHSY, CDR2 SAAADI, per germline. Written as DNA, the CDR3 is TGCGCCAGCAGGGGAACAGGGTTCTCTGGTTACAATGAGCAGTTCTTC. Encoded protein: CASRGTGFSGYNEQFF.

Only one count was recorded for this clone. This sequence joins TRBV7-2 and TRBJ2-7; D ambiguous. The CDR3 has 14 residues. Trimming removed 3 bases at V and 3 bases at J, with 12 bases between. Germline values: CDR1 SGHTA, CDR2 FQGNSA. As DNA, the CDR3 is TGTGCCAGCAGCTTTGAAACGAATTACTACGAGCAGTACTTC. Translated, it gives CASSFETNYYEQYF.

This chain links TRBV6-1 with TRBJ2-7, with a possible D match to TRBD1 (7 bases). V lost 6 bases and J 2 bases, leaving 14 bases between the germline ends. This CDR3 is 14 amino acids long. Germline V CDR1 and CDR2: MNHNS, SASEGT. CDR3 sequence: CASRRDSQAYEQYF. CDR3 DNA sequence: TGTGCCAGCAGGCGGGACAGCCAGGCCTACGAGCAGTACTTC.

This clone was observed once. The chain combines TRBV7-2 with TRBJ1-6; D is unresolved. This CDR3 contains 15 residues. CDR1 and CDR2 (germline): SGHTA, FQGNSA. Trimming left V 1 base short and J 9 bases short, with 13 bases between. CDR3 bases: TGTGCCAGCAGCTTAGAGGCGGGGATTGGTTCACCCCTCCACTTT. It translates to CASSLEAGIGSPLHF.

The gene calls are TRBV7-2 and TRBJ2-3, with 9 bases aligning to TRBD1. CDR3 length: 16 amino acids. CDR1 is SGHTA, CDR2 FQGNSA, per germline. V was pared by 1 base and J by 3 bases, with 5 bases of the junction left unmatched. CDR3 amino acids: CASSLVLTGGTDTQYF. As DNA, the CDR3 is TGTGCCAGCAGCTTAGTCTTGACAGGGGGGACAGATACGCAGTATTTT.

This chain uses TRBV7-9 with TRBJ1-2; the D gene is possibly TRBD1 (5 bases). Trimming took 6 bases from V and 4 from J, leaving 21 bases between them. The germline V gene encodes CDR1 SEHNR and CDR2 FQNEAQ (reference sequence). The CDR3 totals 16 residues. The DNA of the CDR3 is TGTGCCAGCAGTCTACCAGGTGACAGTTCCCTCTATGGCTACACCTTC. Protein sequence: CASSLPGDSSLYGYTF. The variable domain in full, with the rest retrieved from reference TRBV7-9 and TRBJ1-2, is DTGVSQNPRHKITKRGQNVTFRCDPISEHNRLYWYRQTLGQGPEFLTYFQNEAQLEKSRLLSDRFSAERPKGSFSTLEIQRTEQGDSAMYLCASSLPGDSSLYGYTFGSGTRLTVV.

Here the CDR3 DNA reads TGTGCCTGGAGCCGTCCCGGCGGGGAAGCTAATGAAAAACTGTTTTTT. It translates to CAWSRPGGEANEKLFF. This rearrangement joins TRBV30 to TRBJ1-4; no firm D call. Per the germline V gene, CDR1 is GTSNPN and CDR2 is SVGIG (reference sequence). CDR3 length equals 16 residues. V lost 3 bases and J 3 bases, leaving 17 bases between the germline ends.

Of note for this clone: This specimen includes other DNA sequences encoding the same CDR3. The rearrangement joins TRBV27 to TRBJ1-1, with 8 bases fitting TRBD1. J was trimmed by 2 bases and V by 6 bases; bases with no gene match: 5. The CDR3 runs to 14 residues. Germline CDR1 is MNHEY and CDR2 is SMNVEV (reference sequence). The CDR3 loop is CASSLRGLNTEAFF. In DNA form, the CDR3 reads TGTGCCAGCAGCCTCAGGGGGCTAAACACTGAAGCTTTCTTT.

The chain combines TRBV4-3 with TRBJ1-2, with D hard to call. Germline V gene lookup returns CDR1 LGHNA and CDR2 YSLEER. V was trimmed by 0 bases and J by 0 bases, leaving 5 bases between them. CDR3 length equals 14 residues. The CDR3 DNA follows: TGCGCCAGCAGCCAAGAAGAAGCTAACTATGGCTACACCTTC. It specifies CASSQEEANYGYTF.

This clone occurred once. The V and J genes are TRBV28 and TRBJ1-2, with 11 bases fitting TRBD1. The ends lost 5 bases at V and 7 bases at J; junction bases unmatched: 9. The CDR3 has 15 residues. The germline V gene has CDR1 MDHEN and CDR2 SYDVKM. In DNA form, the CDR3 reads TGTGCCAGCAGTCCCCGTGGGACAGGGGGAGGTGGCTACACCTTC. It encodes CASSPRGTGGGGYTF.

The rearrangement joins TRBV18 to TRBJ2-2; TRBD1 matches 7 bases. CDR3 length: 17 amino acids. Germline CDR1 is KGHSH and CDR2 is LQKENI. J lost 2 bases, V lost 3 bases, and 9 bases had no gene match. The CDR3: CASSPRMRGLNTGELFF. The CDR3 DNA sequence: TGTGCCAGCTCACCCCGAATGAGGGGGCTTAACACCGGGGAGCTGTTTTTT.

V and J are TRBV11-2 and TRBJ2-2; 7 nucleotides match TRBD1. The CDR3 consists of 15 residues. The V gene's germline CDR1 is SGHAT and CDR2 FQNNGV. After removal of 4 bases from V and 3 bases from J, the junction contained 5 bases not matched to a gene. CDR3 amino acids: CASSSRQGYTGELFF. For the CDR3, the DNA is TGTGCCAGCAGCTCGAGACAGGGATACACCGGGGAGCTGTTTTTT.

V and J are TRBV7-9 and TRBJ2-1; perhaps TRBD2 as D (6 bases). CDR1 is SEHNR, CDR2 FQNEAQ, per germline (reference sequence). Trimming cost V 2 bases and J 10 bases, with 21 bases left between them. The CDR3 spans 16 residues. CDR3: CASSLIAGTVRGEQFF. The CDR3, as DNA: TGTGCCAGCAGCTTAATTGCCGGGACTGTCCGCGGAGAGCAGTTCTTC.